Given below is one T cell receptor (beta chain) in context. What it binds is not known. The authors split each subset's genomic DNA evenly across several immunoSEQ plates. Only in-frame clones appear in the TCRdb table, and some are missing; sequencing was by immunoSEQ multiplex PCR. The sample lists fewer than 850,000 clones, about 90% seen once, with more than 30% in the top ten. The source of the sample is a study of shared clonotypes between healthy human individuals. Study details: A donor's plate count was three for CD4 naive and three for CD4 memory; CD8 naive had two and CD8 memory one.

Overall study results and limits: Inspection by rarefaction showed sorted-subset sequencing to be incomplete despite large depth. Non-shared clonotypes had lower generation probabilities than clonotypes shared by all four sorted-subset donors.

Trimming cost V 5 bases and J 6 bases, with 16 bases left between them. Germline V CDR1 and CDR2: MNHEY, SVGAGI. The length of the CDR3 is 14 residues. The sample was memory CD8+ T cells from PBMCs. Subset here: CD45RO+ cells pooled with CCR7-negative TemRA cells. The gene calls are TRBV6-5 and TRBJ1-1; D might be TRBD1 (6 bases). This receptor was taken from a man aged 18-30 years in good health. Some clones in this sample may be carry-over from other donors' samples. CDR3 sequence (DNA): TGTGCCAGCAGTAACAGGGTCGCGAGCCCTGAAGCTTTCTTT. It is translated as CASSNRVASPEAFF.